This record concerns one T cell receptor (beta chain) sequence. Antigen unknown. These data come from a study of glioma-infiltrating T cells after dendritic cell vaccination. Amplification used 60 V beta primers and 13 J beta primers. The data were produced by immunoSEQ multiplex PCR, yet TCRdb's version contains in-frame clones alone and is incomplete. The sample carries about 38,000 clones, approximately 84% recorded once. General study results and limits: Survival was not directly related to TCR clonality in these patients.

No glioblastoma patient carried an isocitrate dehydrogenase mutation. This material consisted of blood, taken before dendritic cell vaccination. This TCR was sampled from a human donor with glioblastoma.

The CDR3 loop reads CASSPRRTKNTGELFF. The CDR3 nucleotides read TGTGCCAGTAGTCCTCGACGGACTAAGAACACCGGGGAGCTGTTTTTT. This chain connects TRBV19 to TRBJ2-2; weak D call: TRBD2 (6 bases). V lost 5 bases and J 1 base, leaving 14 bases between the germline ends. CDR1 and CDR2 (germline): LNHDA, SQIVND (reference sequence). The CDR3 consists of 16 residues.